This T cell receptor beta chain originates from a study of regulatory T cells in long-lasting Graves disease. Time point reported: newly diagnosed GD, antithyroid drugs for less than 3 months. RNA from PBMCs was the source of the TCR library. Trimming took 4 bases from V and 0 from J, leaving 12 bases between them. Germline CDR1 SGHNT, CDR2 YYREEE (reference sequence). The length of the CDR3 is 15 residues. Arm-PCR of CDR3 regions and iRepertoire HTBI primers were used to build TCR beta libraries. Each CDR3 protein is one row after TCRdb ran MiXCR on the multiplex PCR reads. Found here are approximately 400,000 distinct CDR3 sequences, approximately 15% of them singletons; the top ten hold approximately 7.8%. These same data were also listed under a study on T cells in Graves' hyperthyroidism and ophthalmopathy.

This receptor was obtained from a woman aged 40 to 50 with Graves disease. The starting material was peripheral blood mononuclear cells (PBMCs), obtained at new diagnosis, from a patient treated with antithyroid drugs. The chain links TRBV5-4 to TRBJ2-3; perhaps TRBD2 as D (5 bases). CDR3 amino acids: CASSRPGSSTDTQYF. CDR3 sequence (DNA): TGTGCCAGCAGCCGTCCGGGAAGTAGCACAGATACGCAGTATTTT.